The source of this T cell receptor beta chain is a study of CD8+ T cells in alopecia areata listed by TCRdb under 2018. Study-level background: In both human patients and the C3H/HeJ mouse model, the study applied high-throughput TCRbeta sequencing to look at T cell clonal expansion in alopecia areata. On the human side, TCRbeta sequencing was run on scalp tissue and on sorted CD4+ and CD8+ peripheral blood T cells from healthy controls and from alopecia areata patients with either patchy or totalis/universalis disease. Clonality in the scalp was compared among normal scalp (n=4), patchy alopecia areata scalp (n=8), and alopecia totalis/universalis scalp (n=8). RNA came from the PAXgene miRNA kit for fixed scalp, the miRNeasy kit for PBMCs, and the RNeasy kit for mouse skin. immunoSEQ multiplex PCR using 35 Vbeta forward primers and 13 Jbeta reverse primers was used to amplify TCRbeta CDR3 regions. General findings and caveats noted by the study authors: TCR sequences shared between patients were less clear than in mice, possibly partly because of HLA diversity in the patient population. Higher clonality and more expanded CD8+ clones were observed in lesional scalp than in normal scalp, particularly in alopecia totalis/universalis, a finding suggestive of antigenic drive. Unlike mouse skin, where gammadelta T cells dominate, normal human skin contains resident alphabeta T cells that get sequenced too, which complicates analysis of the scalp TCR repertoire.

Libraries were made using the immunoSEQ multiplex PCR assay. RNA was extracted from all samples and reverse transcribed into cDNA, which served as template for TCR sequencing. First-strand cDNA was synthesized using SuperScript III with a 2:1 mix of oligo-dT and random hexamers. A synthetic immune receptor repertoire was used to gauge amplification bias, and whatever bias remained was removed computationally. Concerning the study's data processing: Raw reads were preprocessed to remove errors, and CDR3 was defined by IMGT conventions from the conserved cysteine to phenylalanine. To get clonality, Shannon entropy was normalized by log2 of the number of productive unique TCRs and the result was subtracted from 1. Whether scalp clones were CD4 or CD8 was inferred by matching scalp TCRbeta sequences against CD4 and CD8 repertoires sorted from blood. TCRdb holds this immuneACCESS table with in-frame rearrangements only. Some clones are missing; in checked studies, unresolved V genes explain under half, and the rest has no known cause. Clonal size and the V and J genes are those of that table, whereas D and trimming came from the DNA. The sample contains 150,000 or so clones, around 55% of them found a single time. In total, the top ten clones hold approximately 4.3% of the sample.

PBMCs were isolated by density centrifugation and stained for CD3, CD4 and CD8, after which CD4+ and CD8+ T cells were sorted on a FACSAria. Scalp biopsies and blood samples were provided by unaffected controls. Including the terminal cysteine and phenylalanine, the CDR3 comprises 17 residues. The CDR3 DNA has 51 bases and is translated from base 1. The V end gives up 4 bases and the J end 6 bases, leaving 13 bases in the junction not matched to a gene. The germline V gene yields SGHRS for CDR1 and YFSETQ for CDR2. There are many counts of this clone. It lacks a known antigen. Per-base qualities were not stored, and no clone one base away is much larger.

Sequenced: CD4+ T cells sorted from blood. This sequence originates from a human donor in good health. Recombination connected TRBV5-1 to TRBJ2-1, and TRBD1 matches 10 of the central bases. The CDR3 region has the sequence CASSKIEDRGRGNEQFF. The sequence in DNA is TGCGCCAGCAGCAAAATCGAAGACAGGGGGCGAGGCAATGAGCAGTTCTTC.